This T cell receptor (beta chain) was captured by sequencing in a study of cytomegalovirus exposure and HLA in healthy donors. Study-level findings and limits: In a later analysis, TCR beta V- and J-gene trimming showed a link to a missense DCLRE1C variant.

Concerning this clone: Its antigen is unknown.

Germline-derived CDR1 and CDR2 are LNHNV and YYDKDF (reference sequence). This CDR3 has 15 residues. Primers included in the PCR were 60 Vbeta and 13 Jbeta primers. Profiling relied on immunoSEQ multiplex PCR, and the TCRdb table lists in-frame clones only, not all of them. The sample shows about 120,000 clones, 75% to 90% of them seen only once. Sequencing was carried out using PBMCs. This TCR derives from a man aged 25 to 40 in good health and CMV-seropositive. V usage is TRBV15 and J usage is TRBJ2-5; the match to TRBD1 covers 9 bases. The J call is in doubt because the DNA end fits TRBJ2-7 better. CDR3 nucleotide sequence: TGTGCCACCAGCAGATCTAGGGACAGGGCTTACGAGCAGTACTTC. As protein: CATSRSRDRAYEQYF.